A single sample gave rise to the 32 T cell receptor beta chains below, sequenced in a study of T cell clonotyping in hematopoietic cell transplantation. Time point given: recipient sample about 28 days before transplant, after cytoreduction. Libraries were prepared by immunoSEQ multiplex PCR; TCRdb keeps only in-frame clonotypes and omits some of them. The sample yields tens of thousands of clones, 70% to 90% seen once. Sequencing was performed on peripheral blood mononuclear cells, taken before stem cell transplant. The receptors come from a man aged 55 to 70 with biphenotypic leukemia. Some clones in this sample may be carry-over from other donors' samples.

This sequence joins TRBV12-5 and TRBJ2-2; 12 nucleotides match TRBD1. The CDR3 has 17 amino acids. From germline, CDR1 is LGHNT and CDR2 FRNRAP. V shed 1 base and J 6 bases; nucleotides not matched to a gene: 6. CDR3 region: CASGLAGTGGSPGELFF. CDR3 in DNA: TGTGCTAGTGGTTTGGCCGGGACAGGGGGCTCCCCCGGGGAGCTGTTTTTT.

The J gene is TRBJ1-2, the V gene TRBV5-4, with unresolved D. Trimming stripped 0 bases from V and 3 bases from J, with 6 bases between. The CDR3 sequence is 13 residues long. The germline V gene has CDR1 SGHNT and CDR2 YYREEE (reference sequence). The DNA of the CDR3 is TGTGCCAGCAGCTTGGGTGGGGACTATGGCTACACCTTC. Residues: CASSLGGDYGYTF. Full variable domain (rest looked up from reference TRBV5-4 and TRBJ1-2): ETGVTQSPTHLIKTRGQQVTLRCSSQSGHNTVSWYQQALGQGPQFIFQYYREEENGRGNFPPRFSGLQFPNYSSELNVNALELDDSALYLCASSLGGDYGYTFGSGTRLTVV.

The chain combines TRBV19 with TRBJ1-5; no reliable D call. The CDR3 runs 15 residues. V lost 5 bases to trimming and J lost 4 bases, with 15 bases between them. In germline, CDR1 is LNHDA, CDR2 SQIVND (reference sequence). This chain's CDR3 is CASSSLNLGNQPQHF. The CDR3 coding sequence is TGTGCCAGTAGTTCCTTAAACCTGGGAAATCAGCCCCAGCATTTT.

The chain recombines TRBV28 with TRBJ2-7; D perhaps matches TRBD1 (6 bases). The CDR3 has 11 residues. Trimming stripped 5 bases from V and 6 bases from J, with 8 bases between. Per germline, CDR1 MDHEN and CDR2 SYDVKM. Here the CDR3 DNA reads TGTGCCAGCAGTATACAGGGCGAGCAGTACTTC. It is translated as CASSIQGEQYF.

The rearrangement uses TRBV27 and TRBJ2-7; 12 bases match TRBD1. J gave up 4 bases and V 3 bases, and 7 bases lay outside the gene matches. The germline CDR1 and CDR2 sequences are MNHEY and SMNVEV (reference sequence). The CDR3 consists of 16 residues. CDR3 sequence: CASSLPGQGAFYEQYF. CDR3 DNA: TGTGCCAGCAGTTTGCCGGGACAGGGGGCGTTTTACGAGCAGTACTTC.

V is TRBV10-1 and J is TRBJ2-7, with D uncertain. The germline gives CDR1 WNHNN, CDR2 SYGVQD (reference sequence). The germline V and J ends were trimmed by 3 bases and 4 bases, with 22 bases remaining between them. The CDR3 has 17 residues. The CDR3 is CASSDLRVDRSGYEQYF. Written as DNA, the CDR3 is TGCGCCAGCAGTGATCTTAGAGTAGATAGGAGTGGTTACGAGCAGTACTTC.

The chain couples TRBV19 to TRBJ2-1, with TRBD1 as a possible D gene (5 bases). In germline, CDR1 is LNHDA, CDR2 SQIVND (reference sequence). The CDR3 is 15 residues long. V was trimmed by 3 bases and J by 3 bases, leaving 12 bases between them. CDR3 region: CASSMGPLHYNEQFF. The CDR3 region has the DNA TGTGCCAGTAGTATGGGGCCCTTACACTACAATGAGCAGTTCTTC.

The rearrangement joins TRBV27 to TRBJ2-7; D is perhaps TRBD2 (5 bases). The CDR3 spans 14 residues. CDR1 is MNHEY and CDR2 is SMNVEV in the germline V gene (reference sequence). Trimming removed 2 bases from V and 0 bases from J, with 8 bases in between. CDR3 nucleotides: TGTGCCAGCAGTTTAGGCGGGTACTCCTACGAGCAGTACTTC. This translates into CASSLGGYSYEQYF.

This clone has just one count. The CDR3 DNA is TGCGCCAGCAGCTTGGGGACTGGCCTGCTACTCGGGGCAGATTTGGGCACTGAAGCTTTCTTT. Its protein is CASSLGTGLLLGADLGTEAFF. The chain joins TRBV5-1 to TRBJ1-1, with D possibly matching TRBD1 (5 bases). Trimming shortened V by 0 bases and J by 4 bases, and 31 bases separated the two germline ends. The CDR3 spans 21 residues. The germline gives CDR1 SGHRS, CDR2 YFSETQ.

The chain uses TRBV2 and TRBJ1-1, with unresolved D. Trimming removed 7 bases from V and 3 bases from J, with 12 bases in between. Germline V CDR1 and CDR2: SNHLY, FYNNEI. The CDR3 spans 13 residues. CDR3 nucleotides: TGTGCCAGCAACAGTTTTCAGGACACTGAAGCTTTCTTT. This encodes CASNSFQDTEAFF.

The chain couples TRBV28 to TRBJ2-5, with D possibly matching TRBD1 (6 bases). In germline, CDR1 is MDHEN, CDR2 SYDVKM. The CDR3 length is 12 residues. V lost 6 bases, J lost 7 bases, and 12 bases lay in between. The CDR3 DNA sequence: TGTGCCAGCAGCTCCCCCAGGGGGACCCAGTACTTC. It encodes CASSSPRGTQYF.

The V gene is TRBV27, the J gene TRBJ2-5, with 9 bases identical to TRBD1. This CDR3 has 13 amino acids. Germline CDR1 and CDR2: MNHEY and SMNVEV (reference sequence). J lost 3 bases, V lost 6 bases, and 2 bases had no gene match. This chain's CDR3 is CASRDRGEETQYF. CDR3 bases: TGTGCCAGCAGGGACAGGGGAGAAGAGACCCAGTACTTC.

J is TRBJ2-1 and V is TRBV19, with 10 bases lining up with TRBD2. This CDR3 spans 15 amino acids. The ends lost 6 bases at V and 8 bases at J; junction bases unmatched: 10. From germline, CDR1 is LNHDA and CDR2 SQIVND (reference sequence). The CDR3 region is CASRRKAGGIDEQFF. The CDR3 DNA reads TGTGCCAGTAGGAGAAAAGCGGGAGGGATTGATGAGCAGTTCTTC.

The rearrangement uses TRBV7-8 and TRBJ1-2; D uncertain. This CDR3 spans 12 amino acids. Germline V lookup: CDR1 SGHVS, CDR2 FQNEAQ. V lost 4 bases, J lost 4 bases, and 7 bases lay in between. CDR3 amino acids: CASSSGVYGYTF. For the CDR3, the DNA is TGTGCCAGCAGCTCAGGAGTCTATGGCTACACCTTC.

The rearrangement links TRBV11-2 to TRBJ2-7; no reliable D call. The CDR3 sequence is 13 residues long. Trimming stripped 5 bases from V and 5 bases from J, with 13 bases between. Germline CDR1 is SGHAT and CDR2 is FQNNGV. The CDR3 is CASSPQAPHEQYF. The CDR3 region has the DNA TGTGCCAGCAGCCCTCAAGCGCCCCACGAGCAGTACTTC. The full variable domain, completed using reference TRBV11-2 and TRBJ2-7, is EAGVAQSPRYKIIEKRQSVAFWCNPISGHATLYWYQQILGQGPKLLIQFQNNGVVDDSQLPKDRFSAERLKGVDSTLKIQPAKLEDSAVYLCASSPQAPHEQYFGPGTRLTVT.

V usage is TRBV28 and J usage is TRBJ1-1; TRBD1 is a possible D gene (5 bases). Germline V gives CDR1 MDHEN, CDR2 SYDVKM. CDR3 length: 13 amino acids. The CDR3 nucleotides are TGTACCTCATCACAGGCCATGAACACTGAAGCTTTCTTT. It yields the protein CTSSQAMNTEAFF. Looking up the rest from reference TRBV28 and TRBJ1-1 gives the full variable domain: DVKVTQSSRYLVKRTGEKVFLECVQDMDHENMFWYRQDPGLGLRLIYFSYDVKMKEKGDIPEGYSVSREKKERFSLILESASTNQTSMYLCTSSQAMNTEAFFGQGTRLTVV.

The chain combines TRBV7-3 with TRBJ2-5, with D perhaps matching TRBD2 (5 bases). The CDR3 sequence is 15 residues long. Deletions cut 2 bases from V and 1 base from J, with 11 bases between. Germline V gives CDR1 SGHTA, CDR2 FQGTGA. The CDR3 DNA is TGTGCCAGCAGCTTAGCCGGAGGTTCCCAAGAGACCCAGTACTTC. This encodes CASSLAGGSQETQYF.

The chain carries TRBV10-3 and TRBJ2-2; D remains ambiguous. Germline V CDR1 and CDR2: ENHRY, SYGVKD. The ends were cut back, 3 bases at V and 2 bases at J, with 10 bases in the middle. This CDR3 region has 15 residues. Here the CDR3 reads CAISDPQKNTGELFF. DNA for the CDR3: TGTGCCATCAGTGACCCCCAGAAAAACACCGGGGAGCTGTTTTTT.

The V call is TRBV13, the J call TRBJ1-5; no clear D. The CDR3 length is 13 residues. V shed 3 bases and J shed 2 bases, with 5 bases lying between them. The germline V gene has CDR1 PRHDT and CDR2 FYEKMQ (reference sequence). The CDR3 sequence: CASSFGGNQPQHF. CDR3 in DNA: TGTGCCAGCAGCTTCGGAGGCAATCAGCCCCAGCATTTT.

This clone was seen only once. The chain joins TRBV7-2 to TRBJ1-2, with 8 bases aligning to TRBD1. In germline, CDR1 is SGHTA, CDR2 FQGNSA. The CDR3 has 14 amino acids. V shed 5 bases, J shed 7 bases, and the junction held 9 bases outside the gene matches. CDR3: CASSLQQGAGGYTF. The DNA of the CDR3 is TGTGCCAGCAGCCTACAGCAGGGGGCAGGTGGCTACACCTTC.

V usage is TRBV5-6 and J usage is TRBJ1-1; perhaps TRBD1 as D (5 bases). CDR1 is SGHDT, CDR2 YYEEEE, per germline. The CDR3 loop spans 14 amino acids. V dropped 3 bases and J dropped 1 base, with 10 bases sitting between them. The CDR3 reads CASSYRGGNTEAFF. The CDR3, as DNA: TGTGCCAGCAGCTACCGCGGGGGGAACACTGAAGCTTTCTTT. The whole variable domain, remainder taken from reference TRBV5-6 and TRBJ1-1, is DAGVTQSPTHLIKTRGQQVTLRCSPKSGHDTVSWYQQALGQGPQFIFQYYEEEERQRGNFPDRFSGHQFPNYSSELNVNALLLGDSALYLCASSYRGGNTEAFFGQGTRLTVV.

This clone was detected only once. V gene TRBV2 combines with J gene TRBJ1-1; D is uncertain. V lost 7 bases and J lost 1, with 10 bases in between. Germline CDR1 reads SNHLY; CDR2 reads FYNNEI. This CDR3 has 13 amino acids. This chain's CDR3 is CASNPIKNTEAFF. Written as DNA, the CDR3 is TGTGCCAGCAATCCCATAAAGAACACTGAAGCTTTCTTT.

The DNA of the CDR3 is TGTGCCAGCAGCGCCCAGGGGTTTGGGTCTGGAAACACCATATATTTT. It codes for CASSAQGFGSGNTIYF. The chain carries TRBV4-2 and TRBJ1-3; D might be TRBD1 (6 bases). V was cut by 5 bases and J by 1 base, with 15 bases left in between. The CDR3 is 16 amino acids. Germline V gene lookup returns CDR1 LGHNA and CDR2 YNFKEQ.

This chain joins TRBV2 and TRBJ2-7; D tentatively fits TRBD1 or TRBD2 (5 bases each). CDR3 length equals 11 residues. Germline CDR1 is SNHLY and CDR2 is FYNNEI. V was clipped by 7 bases and J by 4 bases, with 8 bases between them. The CDR3 coding sequence is TGTGCCAGCATGGGGGAATACGAGCAGTACTTC. Protein: CASMGEYEQYF.

The genes are TRBV27 and TRBJ2-2; D is unresolved. Trimming left V 3 bases short and J 1 base short, with 3 bases between. The CDR3 totals 13 residues. Germline V gives CDR1 MNHEY, CDR2 SMNVEV (reference sequence). The CDR3 sequence: CASSLGNTGELFF. The CDR3 DNA reads TGTGCCAGCAGTTTGGGGAACACCGGGGAGCTGTTTTTT.

The chain uses TRBV10-3 and TRBJ2-7; TRBD1 or TRBD2 may be the D gene (5 bases each). Germline assignment: CDR1 ENHRY and CDR2 SYGVKD. The CDR3 has 11 amino acids. The V gene lost 10 bases and the J gene lost 3 bases, with 10 bases spanning the gap. CDR3 loop: CATWGNYEQYF. DNA for the CDR3: TGTGCCACCTGGGGGAACTACGAGCAGTACTTC.

The CDR3 sequence is CASSLDPGAGQETQYF. CDR3 sequence (DNA): TGTGCCAGCAGCTTAGATCCGGGAGCGGGCCAAGAGACCCAGTACTTC. The genes are TRBV7-2 and TRBJ2-5; D possibly corresponds to TRBD2 (6 bases). The V gene lost 1 base and the J gene lost 1 base, with 13 bases spanning the gap. The CDR3 has 16 amino acids. Germline CDR1 is SGHTA and CDR2 is FQGNSA.

V and J are TRBV9 and TRBJ2-3; 8 bases align to TRBD2. J was trimmed by 4 bases and V by 3 bases; bases with no gene match: 7. Germline CDR1 SGDLS, CDR2 YYNGEE. There are 15 residues in the CDR3. CDR3 in DNA: TGTGCCAGCAGCGGAGGCGGGAGGACCCCAGATACGCAGTATTTT. Its protein product is CASSGGGRTPDTQYF.

Of note for this clone: This same CDR3 is encoded by further DNA sequences in the sample. The gene calls are TRBV30 and TRBJ1-4; D is perhaps TRBD1 (5 bases). The V and J ends lost 0 bases and 2 bases respectively, with 7 bases between them. This CDR3 spans 14 amino acids. Germline-derived CDR1 and CDR2 are GTSNPN and SVGIG (reference sequence). As DNA, the CDR3 is TGTGCCTGGAGTGTAGGGGCGACTAATGAAAAACTGTTTTTT. Its translation: CAWSVGATNEKLFF.

This clone was counted a single time. This CDR3 is CASSVGLEEKLFF. In DNA, the CDR3 is TGTGCCAGCAGCGTTGGGTTGGAGGAAAAACTGTTTTTT. The V and J genes are TRBV9 and TRBJ1-4; no clear D. CDR3 length: 13 amino acids. The germline gives CDR1 SGDLS, CDR2 YYNGEE. V shed 2 bases and J shed 8 bases, with 10 bases lying between them.

This chain joins TRBV30 and TRBJ2-7; TRBD2 is a possible D gene (6 bases). The length of the CDR3 is 11 residues. Trimming cost V 0 bases and J 7 bases, with 7 bases left between them. Germline values: CDR1 GTSNPN, CDR2 SVGIG (reference sequence). In nucleotides, the CDR3 is TGTGCCTGGAGTGTAGGGAGGGAGCAGTACTTC. This translates into CAWSVGREQYF.

CDR3: CASSSSGTSNTGELFF. The CDR3, as DNA: TGTGCCAGCAGCTCTAGCGGGACTTCGAACACCGGGGAGCTGTTTTTT. The J gene is TRBJ2-2, the V gene TRBV7-3, with 9 bases matching TRBD2. This CDR3 has 16 residues. V was clipped by 4 bases and J by 0 bases; unmatched bases: 3. In germline, CDR1 is SGHTA, CDR2 FQGTGA.